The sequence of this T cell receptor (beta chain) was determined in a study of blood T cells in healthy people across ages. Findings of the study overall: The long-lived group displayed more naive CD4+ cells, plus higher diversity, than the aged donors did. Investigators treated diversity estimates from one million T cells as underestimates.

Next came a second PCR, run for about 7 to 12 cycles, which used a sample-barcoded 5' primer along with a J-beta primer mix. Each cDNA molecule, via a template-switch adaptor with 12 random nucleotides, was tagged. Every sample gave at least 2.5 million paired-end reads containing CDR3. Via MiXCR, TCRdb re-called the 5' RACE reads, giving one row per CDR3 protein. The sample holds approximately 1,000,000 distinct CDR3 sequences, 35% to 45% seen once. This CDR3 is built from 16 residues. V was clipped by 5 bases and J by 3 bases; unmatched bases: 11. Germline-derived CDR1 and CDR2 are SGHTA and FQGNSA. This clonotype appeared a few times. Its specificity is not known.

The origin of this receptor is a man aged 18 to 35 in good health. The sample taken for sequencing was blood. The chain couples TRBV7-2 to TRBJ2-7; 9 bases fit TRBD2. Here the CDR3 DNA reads TGTGCCAGCAGCCCAAGGTTTAGCGGGGGCCTCTACGAGCAGTACTTC. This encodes CASSPRFSGGLYEQYF.